This paragraph reports one T cell receptor (beta chain). Sequencing was performed with immunoSEQ multiplex PCR; in TCRdb, only in-frame clones are kept and a portion is missing. The top ten hold approximately 7.5% of the sample, which has about 320,000 clones, around 85% seen once. The sample originates from a study of blood T cell repertoires in COVID-19. Sequenced sample: peripheral blood. The TCR originated in a human donor in a cohort sampled during active COVID-19.

In nucleotides, the CDR3 is TGTGCCAGCAGCTTACTAGCGGGGGGTTCCTACGAGCAGTACTTC. It specifies CASSLLAGGSYEQYF. The rearrangement joins TRBV7-2 to TRBJ2-7; 11 nucleotides agree with TRBD2. V shed 2 bases and J 1 base; nucleotides not matched to a gene: 1. CDR3 length equals 15 residues. Germline V gene lookup returns CDR1 SGHTA and CDR2 FQGNSA. Drawing the rest from reference TRBV7-2 and TRBJ2-7, the complete variable domain is GAGVSQSPSNKVTEKGKDVELRCDPISGHTALYWYRQSLGQGLEFLIYFQGNSAPDKSGLPSDRFSAERTGGSVSTLTIQRTQQEDSAVYLCASSLLAGGSYEQYFGPGTRLTVT.